This T cell receptor (beta chain) came from a study of PD-1 blockade in classical Hodgkin lymphoma. Study-level findings and limits: The diversity seen at baseline in complete responders resembled that of newly diagnosed patients.

Germline lookup yields CDR1 LGHNA and CDR2 YSLEER. The CDR3 sequence is 13 residues long. V was trimmed by 1 base and J by 4 bases, leaving 7 bases between them. Every patient experienced relapse after autologous stem cell transplantation, and brentuximab vedotin exposure varied. Comments on this clone: Antigen specificity is unknown.

The repertoire was sequenced with immunoSEQ multiplex PCR; TCRdb's copy has only in-frame clones and lacks some. The data hold approximately 32,000 clones, with roughly 82% observed a single time. The sequence was obtained from a human donor with classical Hodgkin lymphoma. The chain employs TRBV4-3 and TRBJ1-2; no clear D gene. The starting material was peripheral blood mononuclear cells (PBMCs), obtained at baseline. CDR3 sequence: CASSQAPTYGYTF. The CDR3 nucleotides read TGCGCCAGCAGCCAAGCGCCCACCTATGGCTACACCTTC.